This T cell receptor (beta chain) was observed in a study of T-cell memory formation after mild COVID-19. Study conclusions and caveats: Day 15 to 85 contractors were CD4/CD8 balanced; later expanders leaned CD4+. Nothing showed for sure that second-wave clones peaking on day 37 were SARS-CoV-2 specific. Contracting CD4+ clones lay largely in CM and EM, with CD8+ ones residing in EMRA.

Comments on this clonotype: Its antigen is currently unknown.

Germline CDR1 reads KGHDR; CDR2 reads SFDVKD. CDR3 length: 12 residues. The V and J ends lost 9 bases and 1 base respectively, with 6 bases between them. From 5'RACE with constant-segment primers came TCR alpha and TCR beta cDNA libraries that carried sample barcodes and UMIs. TCRdb re-called the 5' RACE reads through MiXCR, storing one row per CDR3 protein. The sample consists of 130,000 to 150,000 distinct CDR3 sequences, about 19% of them appearing once. The sequenced material came from PBMCs or a T cell subset sorted from them (not recorded which). This receptor was taken from an adult woman who had mild COVID-19 (a few samples of this study predate the infection). Cell type and time point are not known. The chain combines TRBV24-1 with TRBJ1-5; the D gene is possibly TRBD1 (6 bases). The chain's CDR3 is CATGQSNQPQHF. The DNA of the CDR3 is TGTGCCACCGGACAGAGCAATCAGCCCCAGCATTTT.